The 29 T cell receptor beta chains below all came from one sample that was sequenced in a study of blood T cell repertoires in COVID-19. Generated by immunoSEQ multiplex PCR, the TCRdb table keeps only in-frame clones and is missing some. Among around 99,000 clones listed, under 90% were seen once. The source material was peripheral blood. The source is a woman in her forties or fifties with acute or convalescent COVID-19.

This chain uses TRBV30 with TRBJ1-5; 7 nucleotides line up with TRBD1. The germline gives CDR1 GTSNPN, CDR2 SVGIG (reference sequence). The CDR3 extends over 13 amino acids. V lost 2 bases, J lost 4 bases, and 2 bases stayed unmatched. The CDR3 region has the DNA TGTGCCTGGAGTTCGACAGGGAATCAGCCCCAGCATTTT. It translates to CAWSSTGNQPQHF.

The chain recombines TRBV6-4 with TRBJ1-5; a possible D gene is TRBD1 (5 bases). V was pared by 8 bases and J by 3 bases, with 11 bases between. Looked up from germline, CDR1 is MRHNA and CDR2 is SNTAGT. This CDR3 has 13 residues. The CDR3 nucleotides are TGTGCCAGCTCACAGGAAATCAATCAGCCCCAGCATTTT. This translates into CASSQEINQPQHF.

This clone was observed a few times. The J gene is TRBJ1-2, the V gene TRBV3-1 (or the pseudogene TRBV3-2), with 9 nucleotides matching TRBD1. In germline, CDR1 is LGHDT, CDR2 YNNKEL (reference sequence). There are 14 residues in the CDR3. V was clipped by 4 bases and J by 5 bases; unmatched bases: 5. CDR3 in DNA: TGTGCCAGCAGCCGGACAGGGGATCTTTATGGCTACACCTTC. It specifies CASSRTGDLYGYTF.

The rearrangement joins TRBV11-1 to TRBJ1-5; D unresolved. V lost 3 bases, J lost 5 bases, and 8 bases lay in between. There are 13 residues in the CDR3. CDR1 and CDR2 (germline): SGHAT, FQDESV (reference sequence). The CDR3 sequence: CASSFSEDQPQHF. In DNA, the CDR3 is TGTGCCAGCAGCTTTAGTGAGGATCAGCCCCAGCATTTT.

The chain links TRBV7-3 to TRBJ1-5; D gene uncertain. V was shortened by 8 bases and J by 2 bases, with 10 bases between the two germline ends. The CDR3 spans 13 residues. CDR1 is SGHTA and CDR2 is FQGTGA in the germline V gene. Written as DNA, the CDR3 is TGTGCCAGCGCCCGGGATGGCAATCAGCCCCAGCATTTT. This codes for CASARDGNQPQHF.

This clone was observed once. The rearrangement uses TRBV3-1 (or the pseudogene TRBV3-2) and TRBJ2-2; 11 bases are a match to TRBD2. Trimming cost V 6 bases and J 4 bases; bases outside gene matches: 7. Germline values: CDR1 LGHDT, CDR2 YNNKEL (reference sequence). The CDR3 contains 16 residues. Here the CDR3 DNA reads TGTGCCAGCAGTCCGGGGACTAGCGGCGGCACCGGGGAGCTGTTTTTT. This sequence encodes CASSPGTSGGTGELFF.

In nucleotides, the CDR3 is TGTGCCAGCAGTTACTCCCAGCGGACCTCCTACGAGCAGTACTTC. Protein sequence: CASSYSQRTSYEQYF. V is TRBV6-6 and J is TRBJ2-7, with D possibly being TRBD2 (5 bases). In germline, CDR1 is MNHNY, CDR2 SVGAGI (reference sequence). The CDR3 consists of 15 residues. Trimming removed 0 bases at V and 0 bases at J, with 9 bases between.

In DNA, the CDR3 is TGTGCCAGCAGGCCCGGGAACCTACCCCACTACGAGCAGTACTTC. Encoded protein: CASRPGNLPHYEQYF. This chain joins TRBV28 and TRBJ2-7; TRBD2 might be the D (5 bases). Trimming cost V 6 bases and J 3 bases, with 18 bases left between them. CDR1 and CDR2 from the germline V gene are MDHEN and SYDVKM. The CDR3 runs to 15 residues.

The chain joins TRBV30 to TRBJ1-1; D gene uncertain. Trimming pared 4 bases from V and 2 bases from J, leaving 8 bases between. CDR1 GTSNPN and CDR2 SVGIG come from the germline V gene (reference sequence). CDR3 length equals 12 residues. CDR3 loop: CAWKLTNTEAFF. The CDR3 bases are TGTGCCTGGAAACTAACAAACACTGAAGCTTTCTTT.

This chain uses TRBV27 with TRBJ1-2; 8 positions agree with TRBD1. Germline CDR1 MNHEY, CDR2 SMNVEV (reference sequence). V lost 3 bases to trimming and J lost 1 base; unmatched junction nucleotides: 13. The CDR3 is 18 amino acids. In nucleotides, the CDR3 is TGTGCCAGCAGTTTCCCACACCCGACAGGGGCCGGTAACTATGGCTACACCTTC. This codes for CASSFPHPTGAGNYGYTF.

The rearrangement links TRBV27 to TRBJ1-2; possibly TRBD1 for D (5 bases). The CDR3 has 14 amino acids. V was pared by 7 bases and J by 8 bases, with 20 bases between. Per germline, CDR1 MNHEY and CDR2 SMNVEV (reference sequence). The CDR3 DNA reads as TGTGCCAGCACCTCCCTCGGGGGAGATGACGGCTACACCTTC. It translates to CASTSLGGDDGYTF.

The CDR3 DNA is TGTGCCAGCAGCCAAGATTCAGGCACAGGTTGGGTCTCTGGCTACACCTTC. Amino acid sequence: CASSQDSGTGWVSGYTF. The chain couples TRBV4-2 to TRBJ1-2; D may be TRBD1 (5 bases). CDR1 and CDR2 (germline): LGHNA, YNFKEQ. The V and J ends lost 0 bases and 7 bases respectively, with 21 bases between them. The CDR3 runs 17 residues.

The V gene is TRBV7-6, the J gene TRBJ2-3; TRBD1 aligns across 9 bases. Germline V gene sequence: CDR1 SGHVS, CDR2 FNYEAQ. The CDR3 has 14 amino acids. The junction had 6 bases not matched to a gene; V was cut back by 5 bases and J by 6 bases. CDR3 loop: CASSPQGTGDTQYF. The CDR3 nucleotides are TGTGCCAGCAGCCCCCAGGGGACAGGGGATACGCAGTATTTT. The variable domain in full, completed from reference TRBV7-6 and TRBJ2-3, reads GAGVSQSPRYKVTKRGQDVALRCDPISGHVSLYWYRQALGQGPEFLTYFNYEAQQDKSGLPNDRFSAERPEGSISTLTIQRTEQRDSAMYRCASSPQGTGDTQYFGPGTRLTVL.

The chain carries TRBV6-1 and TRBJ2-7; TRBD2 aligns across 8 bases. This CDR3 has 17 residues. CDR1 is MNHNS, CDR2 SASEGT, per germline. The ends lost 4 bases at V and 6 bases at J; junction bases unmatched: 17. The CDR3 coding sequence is TGTGCCAGCAGTGGCAGCGAAGCGGGGGAACCCTGGGCCGAGCAGTACTTC. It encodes CASSGSEAGEPWAEQYF.

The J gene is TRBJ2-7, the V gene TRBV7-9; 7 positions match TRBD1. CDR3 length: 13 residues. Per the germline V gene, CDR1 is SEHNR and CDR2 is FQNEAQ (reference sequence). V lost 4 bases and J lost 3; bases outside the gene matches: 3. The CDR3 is CASSSRGNYEQYF. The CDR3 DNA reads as TGTGCCAGCAGCTCCAGGGGGAACTACGAGCAGTACTTC.

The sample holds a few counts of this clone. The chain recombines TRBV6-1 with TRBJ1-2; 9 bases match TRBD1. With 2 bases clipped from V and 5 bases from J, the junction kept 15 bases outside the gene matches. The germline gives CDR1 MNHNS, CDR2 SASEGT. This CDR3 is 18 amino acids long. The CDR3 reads CASSEIGDRAVGTYGYTF. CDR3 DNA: TGTGCCAGCAGTGAAATAGGGGACAGGGCCGTCGGGACGTATGGCTACACCTTC.

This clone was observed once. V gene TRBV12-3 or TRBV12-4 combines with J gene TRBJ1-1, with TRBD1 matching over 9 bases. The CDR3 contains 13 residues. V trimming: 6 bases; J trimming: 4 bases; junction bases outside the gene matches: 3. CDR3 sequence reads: CASRGQGSTEAFF. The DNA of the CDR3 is TGTGCCAGCAGGGGACAGGGAAGCACTGAAGCTTTCTTT.

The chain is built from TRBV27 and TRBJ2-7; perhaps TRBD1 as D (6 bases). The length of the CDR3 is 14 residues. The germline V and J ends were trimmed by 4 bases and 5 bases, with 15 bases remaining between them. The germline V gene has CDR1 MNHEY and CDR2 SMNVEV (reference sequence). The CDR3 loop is CASSSPDSLHEQYF. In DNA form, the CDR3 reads TGTGCCAGCAGTTCCCCGGACAGCCTCCACGAGCAGTACTTC.

The CDR3 spells CASSLGQLNSPLHF. The DNA of the CDR3 is TGCGCCAGCAGCTTGGGACAGCTGAATTCACCCCTCCACTTT. The rearrangement uses TRBV5-1 and TRBJ1-6; maybe TRBD1 (5 bases). Trimming left V 0 bases short and J 7 bases short, with 8 bases between. The CDR3 totals 14 residues. CDR1 and CDR2 (germline): SGHRS, YFSETQ. Full variable domain (missing parts from reference TRBV5-1 and TRBJ1-6): KAGVTQTPRYLIKTRGQQVTLSCSPISGHRSVSWYQQTPGQGLQFLFEYFSETQRNKGNFPGRFSGRQFSNSRSEMNVSTLELGDSALYLCASSLGQLNSPLHFGNGTRLTVT.

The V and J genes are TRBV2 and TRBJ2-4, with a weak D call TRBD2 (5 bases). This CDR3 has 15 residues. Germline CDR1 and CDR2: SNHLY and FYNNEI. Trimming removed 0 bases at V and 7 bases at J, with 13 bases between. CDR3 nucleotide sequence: TGTGCCAGCAGTGAAGCCCGGGGTGAAGGGAACATTCAGTACTTC. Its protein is CASSEARGEGNIQYF.

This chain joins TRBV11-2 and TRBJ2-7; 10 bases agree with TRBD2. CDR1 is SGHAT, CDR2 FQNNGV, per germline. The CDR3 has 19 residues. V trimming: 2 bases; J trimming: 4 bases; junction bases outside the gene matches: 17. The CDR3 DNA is TGTGCCAGCAGCTTATTACGGACTAGCGGAGGGTCCCTTAAATACGAGCAGTACTTC. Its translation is CASSLLRTSGGSLKYEQYF.

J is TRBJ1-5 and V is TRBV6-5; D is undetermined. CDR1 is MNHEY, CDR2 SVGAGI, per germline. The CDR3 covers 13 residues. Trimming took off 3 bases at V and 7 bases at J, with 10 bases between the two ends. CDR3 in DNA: TGTGCCAGCAGTTATGCGGGGTCACAGCCCCAGCATTTT. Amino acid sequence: CASSYAGSQPQHF.

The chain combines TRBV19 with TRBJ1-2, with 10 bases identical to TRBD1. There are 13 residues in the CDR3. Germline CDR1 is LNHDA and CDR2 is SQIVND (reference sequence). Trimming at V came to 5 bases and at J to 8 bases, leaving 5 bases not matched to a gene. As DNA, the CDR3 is TGTGCCAGTAGTGACAGGGGGCAAGGAGGCTACACCTTC. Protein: CASSDRGQGGYTF.

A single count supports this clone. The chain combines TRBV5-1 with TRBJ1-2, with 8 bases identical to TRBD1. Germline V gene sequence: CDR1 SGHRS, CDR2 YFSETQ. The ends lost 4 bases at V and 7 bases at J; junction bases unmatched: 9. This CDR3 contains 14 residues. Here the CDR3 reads CASSADRAGVGYTF. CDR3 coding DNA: TGCGCCAGCAGCGCGGACAGGGCCGGTGTTGGCTACACCTTC.

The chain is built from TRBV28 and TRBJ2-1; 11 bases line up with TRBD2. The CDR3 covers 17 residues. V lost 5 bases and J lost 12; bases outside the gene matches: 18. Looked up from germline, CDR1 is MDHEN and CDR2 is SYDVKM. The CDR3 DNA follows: TGTGCCAGCAGTATAGATGCCGGGACTAGCGGCAGGGGGGCGCAGTTCTTC. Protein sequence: CASSIDAGTSGRGAQFF.

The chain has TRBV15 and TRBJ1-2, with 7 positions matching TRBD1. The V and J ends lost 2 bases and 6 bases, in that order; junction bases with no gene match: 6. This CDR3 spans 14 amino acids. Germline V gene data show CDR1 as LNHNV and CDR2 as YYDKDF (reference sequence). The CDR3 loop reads CATSRLTGDHGYTF. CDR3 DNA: TGTGCCACCAGCAGATTAACAGGGGATCATGGCTACACCTTC.

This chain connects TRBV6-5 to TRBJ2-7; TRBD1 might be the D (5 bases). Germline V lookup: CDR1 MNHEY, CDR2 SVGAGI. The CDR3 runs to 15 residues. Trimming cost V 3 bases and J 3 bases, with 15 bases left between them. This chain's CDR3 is CASSYLQGGIYEQYF. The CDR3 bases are TGTGCCAGCAGTTATCTCCAGGGTGGTATCTACGAGCAGTACTTC.

The CDR3 DNA reads TGTGCCAGCTCCGGGACAGGGGGCAATCAGCCCCAGCATTTT. Its translation: CASSGTGGNQPQHF. The chain employs TRBV18 and TRBJ1-5, with 10 bases aligning to TRBD1. CDR3 length: 14 amino acids. The germline V gene has CDR1 KGHSH and CDR2 LQKENI. The V segment lost 6 bases and the J segment 2 bases; nucleotides outside the gene matches: 1.

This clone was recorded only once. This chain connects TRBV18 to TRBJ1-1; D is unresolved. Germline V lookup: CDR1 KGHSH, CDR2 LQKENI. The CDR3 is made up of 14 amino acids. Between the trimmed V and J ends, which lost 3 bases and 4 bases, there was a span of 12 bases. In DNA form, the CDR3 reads TGTGCCAGCTCACCCCAAACGGAGAGCACTGAAGCTTTCTTT. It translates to CASSPQTESTEAFF.